This TCR beta chain was recovered during a study of blood T cell repertoires in COVID-19. The protocol was immunoSEQ multiplex PCR, while the TCRdb copy is restricted to in-frame clones and leaves out a portion. The profile shows 150,000 or so clones, more than 70% of them singletons. Across about two dozen US areas, participants ranged in age from about 18 to 89 years. Assignments of participants to cohorts depended upon their own reported clinical history. Germline CDR1 and CDR2: SQVTM and ANQGSEA. Germline trimming cut 6 bases from V and 6 bases from J; bases unmatched to any gene: 4. The CDR3 has 13 residues.

The sample taken for sequencing was PBMCs or T cells enriched from blood (not recorded which). The rearrangement joins TRBV29-1 to TRBJ1-4; 10 nucleotides match TRBD1. The origin of this receptor is a woman between 45 and 60 years old in a cohort exposed to, infected with or recovered from COVID-19 (not recorded which). The CDR3 reads CSVRQGADEKLFF. DNA for the CDR3: TGCAGCGTACGACAGGGGGCGGATGAAAAACTGTTTTTT.